What follows is one T cell receptor beta chain and its context. The CDR3 has 15 residues. The germline V gene encodes CDR1 SGHTA and CDR2 FQGNSA. Trimming pared 5 bases from V and 1 base from J, leaving 13 bases between. This record belongs to a study of blood T cell repertoires in COVID-19. Study in general: Collection of acute and convalescent COVID-19 samples took place in the United States, Italy and Spain.

TCRdb's copy holds only in-frame clones and misses some; the assay was immunoSEQ multiplex PCR. The repertoire holds about 160,000 clones, with 70% to 90% as singletons. The J gene is TRBJ2-3, the V gene TRBV7-2; a possible D gene is TRBD2 (7 bases). The sequence came from a man between 65 and 80 years old with acute or convalescent COVID-19. The sample was peripheral blood. The CDR3 here is CASSGGGAGTDTQYF. The CDR3 coding sequence is TGTGCCAGCAGCGGTGGGGGGGCGGGCACAGATACGCAGTATTTT.